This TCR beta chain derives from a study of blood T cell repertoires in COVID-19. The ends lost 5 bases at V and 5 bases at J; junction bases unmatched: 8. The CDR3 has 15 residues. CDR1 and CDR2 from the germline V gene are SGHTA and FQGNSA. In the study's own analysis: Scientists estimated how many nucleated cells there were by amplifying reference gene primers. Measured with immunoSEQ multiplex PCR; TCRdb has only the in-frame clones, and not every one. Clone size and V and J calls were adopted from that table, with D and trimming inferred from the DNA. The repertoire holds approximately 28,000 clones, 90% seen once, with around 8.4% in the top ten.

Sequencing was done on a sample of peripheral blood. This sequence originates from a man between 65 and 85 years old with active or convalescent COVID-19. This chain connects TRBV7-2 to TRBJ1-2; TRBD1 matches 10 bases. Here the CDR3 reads CASSNRQGARYGYTF. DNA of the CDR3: TGTGCCAGCAGCAACCGACAGGGGGCGAGATATGGCTACACCTTC.